The T cell receptor beta chain described here comes from a study of Graves' ophthalmopathy and Graves' hyperthyroidism. The sequenced template was RNA, covering the TCR beta CDR3 region. RT-PCR in the first round used HTBI primers; a second-round multiplex PCR followed. One entry per CDR3 protein results from TCRdb running MiXCR on the multiplex PCR reads. The profile shows roughly 480,000 distinct CDR3 sequences, about 15% of them singletons. This clonotype occurred many times. Patients were left out if they had other autoimmune diseases, uncontrolled infections, pregnancy or lactation. PBMCs were isolated by Ficoll-Paque density gradient centrifugation, using approximately 11 ml of fresh peripheral blood as the starting material. CDR1 and CDR2 (germline): SNHLY, FYNNEI. V lost 9 bases, J lost 7 bases, and 16 bases lay in between. The CDR3 loop spans 13 amino acids.

This clonotype originated in a woman aged 30 to 39 with Graves' ophthalmopathy. This rearrangement joins TRBV2 to TRBJ2-4, with a tentative D call TRBD1 (6 bases). Sequencing was performed on blood. The CDR3, as DNA: TGTGCCAGAACAGGGCCCGGGGAGAACATTCAGTACTTC. Its protein is CARTGPGENIQYF. The variable domain in full, with the rest retrieved from reference TRBV2 and TRBJ2-4, is EPEVTQTPSHQVTQMGQEVILRCVPISNHLYFYWYRQILGQKVEFLVSFYNNEISEKSEIFDDQFSVERPDGSNFTLKIRSTKLEDSAMYFCARTGPGENIQYFGAGTRLSVL.